The source of this T cell receptor beta chain is a study of T cell repertoires in cytomegalovirus infection. Study-wide background: A matching HLA type, together with CMV infection, was signaled by public TCR beta signatures.

In its sample, this clonotype was seen many times. Its antigen is undetermined. V dropped 2 bases and J dropped 0 bases, with 7 bases sitting between them. Per the germline V gene, CDR1 is SGHTA and CDR2 is FQGNSA. CDR3 length: 14 residues. Study results and caveats: Within the response measured ex vivo, HLA-C-restricted CMV-specific TCR beta clonotypes were dominant. The cumulative frequency of public TCR beta families identified carriers of CMV plus the relevant HLA.

Using its own MiXCR run on the reads, TCRdb lists one record per CDR3 protein. The repertoire has around 280,000 distinct CDR3 sequences, 9.6% of them found once; the top ten carry approximately 2.3%. The chain carries TRBV7-2 and TRBJ1-1; D is possibly TRBD1 (5 bases). The sequencing input was PBMCs. This clonotype was obtained from a human donor in good health (CMV status not recorded). Some clones in this sample may be carry-over from other donors' samples. CDR3 region: CASSLRGVNTEAFF. The DNA for the CDR3 is TGTGCCAGCAGCTTACGGGGGGTGAACACTGAAGCTTTCTTT.